This TCR beta chain was identified in a study of spatial heterogeneity in lung cancer. The J segment lost 3 bases and the V segment lost 10 bases, leaving 10 bases of the junction unmatched. This CDR3 is 14 amino acids long. Germline V CDR1 and CDR2: LNHDA, SQIVND (reference sequence). TCRdb used MiXCR to reprocess the 5' RACE reads, holding one entry per CDR3 protein. The profile shows about 53,000 distinct CDR3 sequences, about 7% of them singletons. Time point here: sample taken at primary tumor resection. Whole RNA obtained from tumor, nontumor lung or frozen PBMC underwent sequencing without sorting.

The sample was PBMCs, taken at surgery. The rearrangement joins TRBV19 to TRBJ2-3; 7 bases map to TRBD1. The source of this sequence is a female donor with early-stage non-small cell lung cancer. Here the CDR3 DNA reads TGTGCCACCTCCAGGGGGACAACTACAGATACGCAGTATTTT. Translation gives CATSRGTTTDTQYF.